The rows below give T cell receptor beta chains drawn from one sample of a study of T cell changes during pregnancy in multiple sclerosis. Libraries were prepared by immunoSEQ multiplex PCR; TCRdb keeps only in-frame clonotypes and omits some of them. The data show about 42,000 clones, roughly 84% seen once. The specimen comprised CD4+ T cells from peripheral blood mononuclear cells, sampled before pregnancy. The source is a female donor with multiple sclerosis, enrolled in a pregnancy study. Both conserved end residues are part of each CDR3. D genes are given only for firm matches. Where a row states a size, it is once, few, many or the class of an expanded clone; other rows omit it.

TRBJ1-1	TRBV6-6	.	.	TGTGCCAGCAGAGCACCCCAGGGAAACACTGAAGCTTTCTTT	CASRAPQGNTEAFF
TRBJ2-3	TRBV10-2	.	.	TGCGCCAGCAGTCTGCACTCCCCCACAGATACGCAGTATTTT	CASSLHSPTDTQYF
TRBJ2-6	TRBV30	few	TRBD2	TGTGCCTGGAGTGTACCGGGCGGGAGAGTTGGGGCCAACGTCCTGACTTTC	CAWSVPGGRVGANVLTF
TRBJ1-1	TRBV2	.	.	TGTGCCAGCATGTATCGGAACACTGAAGCTTTCTTT	CASMYRNTEAFF
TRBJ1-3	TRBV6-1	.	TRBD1	TGTGCCAGCAGTGAAAGGGACAGTGCTTCTGGAAACACCATATATTTT	CASSERDSASGNTIYF
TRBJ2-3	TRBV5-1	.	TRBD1	TGCGCCAGCAGCTTGGCCGACAGGGGTAAGGGCACAGATACGCAGTATTTT	CASSLADRGKGTDTQYF
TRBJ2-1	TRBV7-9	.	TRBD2	TGTGCCAGCAGCCCCTCGTTAGCGGGCCGGGGGGGCTCCTACAATGAGCAGTTCTTC	CASSPSLAGRGGSYNEQFF
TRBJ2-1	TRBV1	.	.	TGCACCAGCAGCGAAGGGGGGAGGATGGGTGAGCAGTTCTTC	CTSSEGGRMGEQFF
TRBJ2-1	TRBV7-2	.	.	TGTGCCAGCAGCTTAGGTCGCCAGAATGAGCAGTTCTTC	CASSLGRQNEQFF
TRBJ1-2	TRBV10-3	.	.	TGTGCCATCGCAACAGATGAGAACTATGGCTACACCTTC	CAIATDENYGYTF
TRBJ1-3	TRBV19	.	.	TGTGCCAGTAGGACGACGGGGGTTGGCTCTGGAAACACCATATATTTT	CASRTTGVGSGNTIYF
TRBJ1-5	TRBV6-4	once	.	TGTGCCAGCAGGACCCCGCCGGGGAAGGAGAGCAATCAGCCCCAGCATTTT	CASRTPPGKESNQPQHF
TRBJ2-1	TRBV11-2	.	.	TGTGCCAGCAGCCCAGGGCTAGAGTTCAATGAGCAGTTCTTC	CASSPGLEFNEQFF
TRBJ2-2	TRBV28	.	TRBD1	TGTGCCAGCACCCCCCGGGACAGAAACACCGGGGAGCTGTTTTTT	CASTPRDRNTGELFF
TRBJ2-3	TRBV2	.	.	TGTGCCAGCACCACGCAGGGGTTAGGTTCCACAGATACGCAGTATTTT	CASTTQGLGSTDTQYF
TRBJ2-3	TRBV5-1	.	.	TGCGCCAGCAGCCATGGGCGGGGGCTAGCGAGTTCTATCACAGATACGCAGTATTTT	CASSHGRGLASSITDTQYF
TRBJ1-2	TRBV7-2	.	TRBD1	TGTGCCAGCCACAGGGGAGCTAACTATGGCTACACCTTC	CASHRGANYGYTF
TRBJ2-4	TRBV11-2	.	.	TGTGCCAGCAGCCCCTTGCGGGGACCCAAAAACATTCAGTACTTC	CASSPLRGPKNIQYF
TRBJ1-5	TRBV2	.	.	TGTGCCAGCAGTGAGTCAGCGTCAGTCTTTAATCAGCCCCAGCATTTT	CASSESASVFNQPQHF
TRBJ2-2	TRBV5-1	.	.	TGCGCCAGCAGCCCTACCCTGAACACCGGGGAGCTGTTTTTT	CASSPTLNTGELFF
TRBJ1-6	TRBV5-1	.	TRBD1	TGCGCCAGCAGCCGAGGGGACAGGGCGAACTCACCCCTCCACTTT	CASSRGDRANSPLHF
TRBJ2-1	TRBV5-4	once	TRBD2	TGTGCCACCGAGGGCGGGGGTTTTCTCTACAATGAGCAGTTCTTC	CATEGGGFLYNEQFF
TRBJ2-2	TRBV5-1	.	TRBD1	TGCGCCAGCAGCTTGTCGGGGACAGGCGGGGTCGGGGAGCTGTTTTTT	CASSLSGTGGVGELFF
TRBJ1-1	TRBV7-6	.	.	TGTGCCAGCAGCTTATCAGATCTGGCAACTGAAGCTTTCTTT	CASSLSDLATEAFF
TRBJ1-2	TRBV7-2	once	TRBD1	TGTGCCAGCAGCCCAAGGGACAGCGCTAACTATGGCTACACCTTC	CASSPRDSANYGYTF
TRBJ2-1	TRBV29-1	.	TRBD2	TGCAGCGTTGAATCGGGGACTACCAATGAGCAGTTCTTC	CSVESGTTNEQFF
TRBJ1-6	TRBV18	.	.	TGTGCCAGCTCCACAGATTTGAATTCACCCCTCCACTTT	CASSTDLNSPLHF
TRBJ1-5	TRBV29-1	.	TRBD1	TGCAGCGTCTGTGGGACAGGGAAATTAGATAGCAATCAGCCCCAGCATTTT	CSVCGTGKLDSNQPQHF
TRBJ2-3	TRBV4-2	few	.	TGTGCCAGCAGCCCCCAGGGCGCGGATACGCAGTATTTT	CASSPQGADTQYF
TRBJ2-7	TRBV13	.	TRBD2	TGTGCCAGCAGAACATCCCCGCTAGCGGGACCCTACGAGCAGTACTTC	CASRTSPLAGPYEQYF
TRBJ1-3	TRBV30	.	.	TGTGCCTGGAGTGTACAGACGGGGGCTGGAAACACCATATATTTT	CAWSVQTGAGNTIYF
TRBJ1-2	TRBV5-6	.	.	TGTGCCAGCAGCTCTTCGTATGGCTACACCTTC	CASSSSYGYTF
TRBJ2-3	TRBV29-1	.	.	TGCACCCTTTCCCAGATTACAGATACGCAGTATTTT	CTLSQITDTQYF
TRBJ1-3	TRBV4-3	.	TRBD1	TGCGCCAGCAGCCCGACAGGGGAGGTAGCCACCATATATTTT	CASSPTGEVATIYF
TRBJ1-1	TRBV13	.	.	TGTGCCAGCAGCTCACACATTCGAGGAGAGAACACTGAAGCTTTCTTT	CASSSHIRGENTEAFF
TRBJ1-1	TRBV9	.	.	TGTGCCAGCAGCGTACAGACAGGCCCCCTTTCCTACACTGAAGCTTTCTTT	CASSVQTGPLSYTEAFF
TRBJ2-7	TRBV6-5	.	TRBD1	TGTGCCAGCAGTTACTCGGGACAGGGCTCCACCTACGAGCAGTACTTC	CASSYSGQGSTYEQYF
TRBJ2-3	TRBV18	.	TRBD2	TGTGCCAGCTCACATGCGACTAGCGGGAAAAGCACAGATACGCAGTATTTT	CASSHATSGKSTDTQYF
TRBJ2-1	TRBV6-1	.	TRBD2	TGTGCCAGCAGTTCCGGGACTAGCGGGATCAATGAGCAGTTCTTC	CASSSGTSGINEQFF
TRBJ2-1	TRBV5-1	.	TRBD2	TGCGCCAGCAGCTTGGTAAGGCTAGCGGAATCCAATGAGCAGTTCTTC	CASSLVRLAESNEQFF
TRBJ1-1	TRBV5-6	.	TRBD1	TGTGCCAGCAGTTCCGACAGGGGGGCTGAAGCTTTCTTT	CASSSDRGAEAFF
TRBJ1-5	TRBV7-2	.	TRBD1	TGTGCCAGCAGCCATCCTCATCCGGGACAGGGAGAACAGCCCCAGCATTTT	CASSHPHPGQGEQPQHF
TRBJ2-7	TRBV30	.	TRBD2	TGTGCCTGGGAACGACGAGGACTAGCGGGAGTTAACGAGCAGTACTTC	CAWERRGLAGVNEQYF
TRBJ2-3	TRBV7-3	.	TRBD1	TGTGCCAGCAGCTTTCATCCCTGGGACAGAGAAAACACAGATACGCAGTATTTT	CASSFHPWDRENTDTQYF
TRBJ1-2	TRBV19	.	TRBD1	TGTGCCAGTAGTATAGTTGGGACAGGGATATTCAACTATGGCTACACCTTC	CASSIVGTGIFNYGYTF
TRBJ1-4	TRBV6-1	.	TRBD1	TGTGCCAGCAGGCGGACAGGGATCGGAAAACTGTTTTTT	CASRRTGIGKLFF
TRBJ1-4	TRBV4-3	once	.	TGCGCCAGCAGCCAAGGACACCGGGAGGAAAAACTGTTTTTT	CASSQGHREEKLFF
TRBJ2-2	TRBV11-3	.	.	TGTGCCAGCAGCTTAGATCGTATGGGGCAACCTACGAACACCGGGGAGCTGTTTTTT	CASSLDRMGQPTNTGELFF
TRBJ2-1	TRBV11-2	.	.	TGTGCCAGCAGTCCAGGATTCGTGAATGAGCAGTTCTTC	CASSPGFVNEQFF
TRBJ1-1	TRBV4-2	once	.	TGTGCCAGCAGCCTTCACAGGCCCTCGGATAACACTGAAGCTTTCTTT	CASSLHRPSDNTEAFF
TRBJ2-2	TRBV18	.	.	TGTGCCAGCTCACCACCATCAGTTACCGGGGAGCTGTTTTTT	CASSPPSVTGELFF
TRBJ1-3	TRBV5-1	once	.	TGCGCCAGCAGCCGGACAGCCGACTCTGGAAACACCATATATTTT	CASSRTADSGNTIYF
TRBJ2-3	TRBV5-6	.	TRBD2	TGTGCCAGCAGCTTAAGCGGGGGGGATACGCAGTATTTT	CASSLSGGDTQYF
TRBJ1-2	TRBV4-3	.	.	TGCGCCAGCAGCCCGCAGGCCGCAGGCCGAGCTGGCGGCTACACCTTC	CASSPQAAGRAGGYTF
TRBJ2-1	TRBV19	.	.	TGTGCCAGTAGTATAGATCCCGGGGTCCCATACAATGAGCAGTTCTTC	CASSIDPGVPYNEQFF